This T cell receptor (beta chain) was captured by sequencing in a study of T-cell memory formation after mild COVID-19. Study-level background: Clusters were largely donor specific.

TCRdb re-derived calls from the 5' RACE reads in MiXCR, one entry per CDR3 protein. The sample consists of a few hundred thousand distinct CDR3 sequences, 27% of them appearing once. The study, taken as a whole, reports: Among CD4+ contracting clones, most were CM and EM, and CD8+ ones EMRA. Clones contracting across day 15 to 85 had a balanced CD4/CD8 profile; later expanding clones leaned CD4+.

Remarks on this clonotype: The antigen remains unidentified.

CDR1 and CDR2 (germline): DFQATT, SNEGSKA (reference sequence). The length of the CDR3 is 11 residues. Trimming stripped 1 base from V and 13 bases from J, with 11 bases between. This receptor was taken from an adult woman who had mild COVID-19 (a few samples of this study predate the infection). Cell type and time point are not known. The genes are TRBV20-1 and TRBJ2-1; no definite D call. Sequences were obtained from PBMCs or a T cell subset sorted from them (not recorded which). CDR3 nucleotide sequence: TGCAGTGCTAGAGGAACAGTGATACAGTTCTTC. Encoded protein: CSARGTVIQFF.